The sequence of this T cell receptor beta chain was determined in a study of T cells in Graves' hyperthyroidism and ophthalmopathy. This clonotype showed up many times. Trimming shortened V by 1 base and J by 1 base, and 8 bases separated the two germline ends. Germline V gene lookup returns CDR1 SGHKS and CDR2 YYEKEE (reference sequence). This CDR3 is built from 15 residues. For ophthalmopathy patients, the Clinical Activity Score was at least 3 and the NOSPECS grade at least 4; duration was under 3 months. The investigators amplified TCR beta CDR3 regions from RNA transcripts. The HTBI set primed first-round TCR CDR3 RT-PCR. Using its own MiXCR run on the multiplex PCR reads, TCRdb lists one record per CDR3 protein. The sample contains roughly 500,000 distinct CDR3 sequences, around a quarter of which appear only once.

The origin of this receptor is a woman aged 25 to 45 with Graves' ophthalmopathy. This chain links TRBV5-5 with TRBJ2-2; no clear D. The specimen sequenced was blood. The CDR3 nucleotides read TGTGCCAGCAGCTTGTGGCAGCTGAACACCGGGGAGCTGTTTTTT. Translation gives CASSLWQLNTGELFF.